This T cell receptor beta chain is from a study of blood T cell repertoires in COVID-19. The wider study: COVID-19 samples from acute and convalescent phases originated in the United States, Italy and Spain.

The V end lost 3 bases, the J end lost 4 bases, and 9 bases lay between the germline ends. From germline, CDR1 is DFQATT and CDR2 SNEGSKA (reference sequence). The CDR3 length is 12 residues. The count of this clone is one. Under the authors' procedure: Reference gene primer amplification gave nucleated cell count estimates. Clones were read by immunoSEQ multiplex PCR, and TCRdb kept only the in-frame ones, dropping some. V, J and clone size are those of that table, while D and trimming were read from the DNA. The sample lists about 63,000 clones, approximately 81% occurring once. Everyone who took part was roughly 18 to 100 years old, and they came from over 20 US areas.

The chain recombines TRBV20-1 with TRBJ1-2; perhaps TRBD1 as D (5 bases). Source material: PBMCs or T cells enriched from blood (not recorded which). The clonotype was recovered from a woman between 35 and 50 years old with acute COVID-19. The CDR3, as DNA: TGCAGTGCTAGTCTACAGGCCTATGGCTACACCTTC. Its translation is CSASLQAYGYTF.